This TCR beta chain was found in a study of blood T cell repertoires in COVID-19. Study-level information: The United States, Italy and Spain supplied acute and convalescent COVID-19 samples.

With V trimmed by 1 base and J by 7 bases, 11 bases remained unmatched. Germline V gene data show CDR1 as KGHDR and CDR2 as SFDVKD. The CDR3 is 19 residues long. Followed longitudinally, the Seattle patients had been enrolled during active infection. Study processing details: Quantification of nucleated cells was approximated via reference gene primer amplification. Assay used: immunoSEQ multiplex PCR; TCRdb lists only in-frame clones, some missing. V and J calls and clone size are as listed in that table; D and trimming were resolved from the DNA. The sample has around 170,000 clones, around 83% seen once.

The chain couples TRBV24-1 to TRBJ1-6; 11 positions agree with TRBD1. The sequenced sample consisted of peripheral blood. This clonotype was sampled from a woman in her 70s with COVID-19, enrolled during active disease. CDR3 DNA: TGTGCCACCAGTGATTTACGGACAGGGGGCACACGCTTAAATTCACCCCTCCACTTT. It translates to CATSDLRTGGTRLNSPLHF.